This T cell receptor beta chain was sequenced in a study of cytomegalovirus exposure and HLA in healthy donors. Germline trimming cut 6 bases from V and 1 base from J; bases unmatched to any gene: 15. The CDR3 is 17 residues long. The germline CDR1 and CDR2 sequences are SQVTM and ANQGSEA. Repertoires were generated with immunoSEQ multiplex PCR, while TCRdb's copy carries only in-frame clones and drops some. The table lists about 65,000 clones, approximately 90% of them singletons. Input material: PBMCs. This receptor was identified in a woman aged 18-35 years in good health and CMV-seronegative. The gene calls are TRBV29-1 and TRBJ1-5; TRBD1 agrees at 7 bases. Here the CDR3 reads CSVQQRQGRVSNQPQHF. As DNA, the CDR3 is TGCAGCGTCCAACAAAGACAGGGCCGGGTGAGCAATCAGCCCCAGCATTTT.